This TCR beta chain emerged from a study of long-term antiretroviral therapy in people with HIV. Germline V gives CDR1 LNHDA, CDR2 SQIVND (reference sequence). V shed 5 bases and J 4 bases; nucleotides not matched to a gene: 5. CDR3 length equals 14 residues. None of the participants with HIV were treated outside the United States. Findings and caveats of the study: The study lacked data on ART adherence, viral resistance or therapy changes. The range of CDR3 lengths in HIV repertoires proved narrower than that found in controls. Clones showing expansion before ART dominated the repertoire at all time points.

A note on this clone: Its specificity is not known.

Assay version v3.0 of immunoSEQ was used, and it was run at survey level. Produced via immunoSEQ multiplex PCR; TCRdb's table is partial and in-frame only. The sample has under 50,000 clones, about 95% seen once. The chain joins TRBV19 to TRBJ2-1, with 7 bases lining up with TRBD1. The specimen comprised unsorted PBMCs, sampled about 9.1 years after starting antiretroviral therapy. The receptor was isolated from a man aged 30-40 years with HIV. The CDR3 DNA follows: TGTGCCAGTAGTCCGGGACAGTCATACAATGAGCAGTTCTTC. This sequence encodes CASSPGQSYNEQFF.